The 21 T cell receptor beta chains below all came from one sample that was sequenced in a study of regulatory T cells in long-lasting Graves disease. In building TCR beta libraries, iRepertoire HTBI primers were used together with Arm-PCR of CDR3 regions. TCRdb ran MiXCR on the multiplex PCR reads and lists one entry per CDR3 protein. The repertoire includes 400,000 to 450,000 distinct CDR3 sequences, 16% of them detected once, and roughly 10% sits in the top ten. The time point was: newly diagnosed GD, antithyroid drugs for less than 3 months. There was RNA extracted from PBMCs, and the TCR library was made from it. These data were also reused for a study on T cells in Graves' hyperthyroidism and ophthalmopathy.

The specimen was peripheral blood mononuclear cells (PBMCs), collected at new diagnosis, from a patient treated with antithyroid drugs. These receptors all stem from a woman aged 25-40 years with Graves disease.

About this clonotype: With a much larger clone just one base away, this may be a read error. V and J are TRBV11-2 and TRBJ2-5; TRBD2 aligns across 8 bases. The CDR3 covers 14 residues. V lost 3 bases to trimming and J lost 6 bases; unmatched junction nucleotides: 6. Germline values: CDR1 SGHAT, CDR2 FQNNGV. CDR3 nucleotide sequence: TGTGCCAGCAGCTTGGGGCGGGAGGTGCAGACCCAGTACTTC. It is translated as CASSLGREVQTQYF.

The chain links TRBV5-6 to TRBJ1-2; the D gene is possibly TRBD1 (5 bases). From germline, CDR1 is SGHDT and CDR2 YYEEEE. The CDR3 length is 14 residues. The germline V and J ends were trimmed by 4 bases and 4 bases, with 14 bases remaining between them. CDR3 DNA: TGTGCCAGCAGCGCGGATTCGACAGCCTATGGCTACACCTTC. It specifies CASSADSTAYGYTF.

CDR3 nucleotide sequence: TGTGCCAGCAGTTTATCCGCGGGAGCGTTTCCTGAGCAGTTCTTC. This gives the protein CASSLSAGAFPEQFF. The gene calls are TRBV27 and TRBJ2-1, with 7 bases fitting TRBD2. The CDR3 sequence is 15 residues long. V was pared by 0 bases and J by 9 bases, with 8 bases of the junction left unmatched. Germline CDR1 and CDR2: MNHEY and SMNVEV (reference sequence).

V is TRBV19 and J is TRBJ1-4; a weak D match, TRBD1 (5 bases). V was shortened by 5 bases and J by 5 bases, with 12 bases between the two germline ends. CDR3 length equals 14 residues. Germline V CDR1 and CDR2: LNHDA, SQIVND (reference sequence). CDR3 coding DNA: TGTGCCAGTAGTCTGGACACCAGAAATGAAAAACTGTTTTTT. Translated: CASSLDTRNEKLFF.

CDR3: CSARGRAEGDYNSPLHF. CDR3 nucleotides: TGCAGTGCTAGAGGGAGGGCAGAAGGAGATTATAATTCACCCCTCCACTTT. The J gene is TRBJ1-6, the V gene TRBV20-1, with no clear D. V was pared by 1 base and J by 4 bases, with 17 bases between. Germline loops: CDR1 DFQATT, CDR2 SNEGSKA (reference sequence). The CDR3 totals 17 residues.

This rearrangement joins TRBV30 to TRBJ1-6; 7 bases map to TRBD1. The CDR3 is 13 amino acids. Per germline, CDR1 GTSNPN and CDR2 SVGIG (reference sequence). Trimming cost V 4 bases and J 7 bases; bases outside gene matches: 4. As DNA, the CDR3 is TGTGCCTGGAATTTAGGGGGCAATTCACCCCTCCACTTT. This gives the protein CAWNLGGNSPLHF.

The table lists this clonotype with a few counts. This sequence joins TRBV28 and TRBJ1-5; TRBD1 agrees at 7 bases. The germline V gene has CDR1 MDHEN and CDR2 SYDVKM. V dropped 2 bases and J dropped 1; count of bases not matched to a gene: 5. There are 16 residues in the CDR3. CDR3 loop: CASSLTLQGSNQPQHF. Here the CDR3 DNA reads TGTGCCAGCAGTTTAACCCTACAGGGGAGCAATCAGCCCCAGCATTTT.

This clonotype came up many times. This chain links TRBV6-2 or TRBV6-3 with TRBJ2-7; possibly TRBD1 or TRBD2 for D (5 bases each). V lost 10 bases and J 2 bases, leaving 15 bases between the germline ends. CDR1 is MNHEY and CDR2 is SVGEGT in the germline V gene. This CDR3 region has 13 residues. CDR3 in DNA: TGTGCCACGACTGGGACGAGGACCTACGAGCAGTACTTC. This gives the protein CATTGTRTYEQYF.

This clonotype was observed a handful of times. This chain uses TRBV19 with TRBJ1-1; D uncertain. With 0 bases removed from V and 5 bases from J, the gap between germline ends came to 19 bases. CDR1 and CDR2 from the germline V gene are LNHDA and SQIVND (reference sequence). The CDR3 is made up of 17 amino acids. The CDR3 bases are TGTGCCAGTAGTATAGATATCAGGTCTTATTTGGCAACTGAAGCTTTCTTT. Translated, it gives CASSIDIRSYLATEAFF.

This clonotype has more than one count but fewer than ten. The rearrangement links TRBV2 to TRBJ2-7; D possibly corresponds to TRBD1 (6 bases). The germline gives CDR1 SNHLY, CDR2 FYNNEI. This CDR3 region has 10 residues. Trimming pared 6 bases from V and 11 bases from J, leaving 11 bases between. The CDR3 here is CASRVAGEYF. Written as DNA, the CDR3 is TGTGCCAGCAGGGTCGCAGGGGAGTACTTC.

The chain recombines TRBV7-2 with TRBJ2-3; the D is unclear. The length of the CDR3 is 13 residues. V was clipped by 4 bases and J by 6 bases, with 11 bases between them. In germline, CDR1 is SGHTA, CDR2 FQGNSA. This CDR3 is CASSSPTADTQYF. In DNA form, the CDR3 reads TGTGCCAGCAGCTCCCCTACGGCGGATACGCAGTATTTT.

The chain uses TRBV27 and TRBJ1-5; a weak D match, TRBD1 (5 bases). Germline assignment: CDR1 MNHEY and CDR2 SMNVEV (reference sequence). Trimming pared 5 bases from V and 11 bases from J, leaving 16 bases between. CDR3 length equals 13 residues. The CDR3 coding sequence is TGTGCCAGCAGTCGTACTCCTGGGGCGTCCCAGCATTTT. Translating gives CASSRTPGASQHF.

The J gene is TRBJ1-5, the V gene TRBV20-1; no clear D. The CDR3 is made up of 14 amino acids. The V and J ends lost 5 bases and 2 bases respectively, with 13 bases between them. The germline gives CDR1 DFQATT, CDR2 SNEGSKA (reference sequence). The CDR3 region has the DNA TGCAGTGCTTATCACTCCCTCGGCAATCAGCCCCAGCATTTT. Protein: CSAYHSLGNQPQHF.

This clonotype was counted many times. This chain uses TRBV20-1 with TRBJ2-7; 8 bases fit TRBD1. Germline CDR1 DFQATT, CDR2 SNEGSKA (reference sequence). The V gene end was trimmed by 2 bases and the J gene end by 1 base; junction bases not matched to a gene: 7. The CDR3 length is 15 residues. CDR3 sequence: CSARPGQVLSYEQYF. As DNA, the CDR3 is TGCAGTGCTAGACCGGGACAGGTTCTTTCCTACGAGCAGTACTTC.

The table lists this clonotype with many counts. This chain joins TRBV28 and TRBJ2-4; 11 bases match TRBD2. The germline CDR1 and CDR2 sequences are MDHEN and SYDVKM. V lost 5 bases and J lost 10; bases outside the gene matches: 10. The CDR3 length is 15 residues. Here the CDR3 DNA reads TGTGCCAGCAGTAGCCTTCGGGGACTAGCGGATATTCAGTACTTC. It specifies CASSSLRGLADIQYF.

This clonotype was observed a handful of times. The CDR3 coding sequence is TGTGCCAGCAGCTCCAGACAGGGTAGGGGCTCCTACGAGCAGTACTTC. Its translation is CASSSRQGRGSYEQYF. The rearrangement links TRBV3-1 to TRBJ2-7; 7 positions agree with TRBD1. This CDR3 is 16 amino acids long. Germline V gene sequence: CDR1 LGHDT, CDR2 YNNKEL (reference sequence). V shed 5 bases, J shed 0 bases, and the junction held 10 bases outside the gene matches.

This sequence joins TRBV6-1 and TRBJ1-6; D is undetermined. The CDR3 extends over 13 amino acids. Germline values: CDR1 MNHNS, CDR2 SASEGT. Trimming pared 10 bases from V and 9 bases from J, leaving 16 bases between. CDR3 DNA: TGTGCCATTCGGAGGAGGGAAGGTTCACCCCTCCACTTT. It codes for CAIRRREGSPLHF.

Here the CDR3 DNA reads TGTGCCTGGCAGGGGACCGCTAACTATGGCTACACCTTC. Protein sequence: CAWQGTANYGYTF. This chain links TRBV30 with TRBJ1-2, with a weak D call TRBD1 (6 bases). Trimming shortened V by 5 bases and J by 0 bases, and 10 bases separated the two germline ends. The CDR3 has 13 amino acids. Germline CDR1 GTSNPN, CDR2 SVGIG (reference sequence).

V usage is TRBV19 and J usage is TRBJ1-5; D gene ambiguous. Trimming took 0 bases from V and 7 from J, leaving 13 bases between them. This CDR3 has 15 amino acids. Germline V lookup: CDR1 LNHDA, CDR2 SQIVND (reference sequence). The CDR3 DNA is TGTGCCAGTAGTATAGAATCGGTGGCAGCACAGCCCCAGCATTTT. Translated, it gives CASSIESVAAQPQHF.

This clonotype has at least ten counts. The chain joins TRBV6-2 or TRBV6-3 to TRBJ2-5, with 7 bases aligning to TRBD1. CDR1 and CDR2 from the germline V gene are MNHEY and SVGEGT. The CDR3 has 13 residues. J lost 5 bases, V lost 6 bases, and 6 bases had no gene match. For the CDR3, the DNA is TGTGCCAGCAGAAAACAGGGGTTGGAGACCCAGTACTTC. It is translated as CASRKQGLETQYF.

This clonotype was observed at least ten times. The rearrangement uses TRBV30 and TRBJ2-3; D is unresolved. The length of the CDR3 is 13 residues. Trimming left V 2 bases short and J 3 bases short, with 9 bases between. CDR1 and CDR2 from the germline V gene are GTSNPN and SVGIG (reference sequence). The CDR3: CAWSRLSTDTQYF. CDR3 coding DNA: TGTGCCTGGAGTCGTTTAAGTACAGATACGCAGTATTTT.